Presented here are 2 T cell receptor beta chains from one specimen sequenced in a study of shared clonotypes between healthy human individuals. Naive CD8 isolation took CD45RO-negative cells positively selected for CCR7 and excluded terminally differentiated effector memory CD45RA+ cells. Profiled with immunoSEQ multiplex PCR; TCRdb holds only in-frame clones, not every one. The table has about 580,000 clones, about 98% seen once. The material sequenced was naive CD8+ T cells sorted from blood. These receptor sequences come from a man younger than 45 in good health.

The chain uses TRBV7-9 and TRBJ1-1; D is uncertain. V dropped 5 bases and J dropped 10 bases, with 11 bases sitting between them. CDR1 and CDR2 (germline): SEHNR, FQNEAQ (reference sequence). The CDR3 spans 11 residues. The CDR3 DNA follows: TGTGCCAGCAGCCCGACCGGAGGAGCTTTCTTT. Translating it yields CASSPTGGAFF. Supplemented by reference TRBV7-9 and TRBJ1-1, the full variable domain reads DTGVSQNPRHKITKRGQNVTFRCDPISEHNRLYWYRQTLGQGPEFLTYFQNEAQLEKSRLLSDRFSAERPKGSFSTLEIQRTEQGDSAMYLCASSPTGGAFFGQGTRLTVV.

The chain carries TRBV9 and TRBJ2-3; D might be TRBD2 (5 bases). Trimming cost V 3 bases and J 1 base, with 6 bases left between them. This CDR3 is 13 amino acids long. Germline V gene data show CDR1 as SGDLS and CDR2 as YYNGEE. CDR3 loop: CASSAGGTDTQYF. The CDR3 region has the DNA TGTGCCAGCAGCGCCGGGGGCACAGATACGCAGTATTTT.